A single sample gave rise to the 5 T cell receptor beta chains below, sequenced in a study of blood T cell repertoires in COVID-19. TCRdb keeps only in-frame clones here, not all; method: immunoSEQ multiplex PCR. The data hold more than 150,000 clones, with around 80% observed a single time. Input material: peripheral blood. The receptors shown here come from a young man with active or convalescent COVID-19.

The rearrangement uses TRBV7-9 and TRBJ2-2, with TRBD1 as a possible D gene (5 bases). CDR1 SEHNR and CDR2 FQNEAQ come from the germline V gene (reference sequence). The CDR3 extends over 15 amino acids. The germline V and J ends were trimmed by 0 bases and 4 bases, with 9 bases remaining between them. CDR3: CASSLAGASTGELFF. The CDR3, as DNA: TGTGCCAGCAGCTTAGCAGGGGCGTCCACCGGGGAGCTGTTTTTT.

The V gene is TRBV20-1, the J gene TRBJ1-1, with D tentatively TRBD1 (5 bases). The V gene lost 3 bases and the J gene lost 5 bases, with 13 bases spanning the gap. Germline V gives CDR1 DFQATT, CDR2 SNEGSKA (reference sequence). The CDR3 is 13 residues long. The DNA for the CDR3 is TGCAGTGCTAGTCGTGCAGGGAGGACTGAAGCTTTCTTT. It encodes CSASRAGRTEAFF.

This clone was seen more than once but under ten times. The J gene is TRBJ1-4, the V gene TRBV19; D is perhaps TRBD1 (5 bases). There are 16 residues in the CDR3. The germline CDR1 and CDR2 sequences are LNHDA and SQIVND (reference sequence). The ends were cut back, 3 bases at V and 8 bases at J, with 19 bases in the middle. The CDR3 DNA follows: TGTGCCAGTAGTATCAAACACGTAGGGGTTCGGGAAAAACTGTTTTTT. Protein sequence: CASSIKHVGVREKLFF.

The CDR3 region has the DNA TGCGCCAGCAGCTTGTCTAGCGCTACAGATACGCAGTATTTT. It specifies CASSLSSATDTQYF. This chain uses TRBV5-1 with TRBJ2-3; D is perhaps TRBD2 (6 bases). The CDR3 extends over 14 amino acids. The germline gives CDR1 SGHRS, CDR2 YFSETQ. Trimming pared 1 base from V and 3 bases from J, leaving 9 bases between.

V usage is TRBV7-6 and J usage is TRBJ1-1; 11 nucleotides agree with TRBD1. The CDR3 spans 13 residues. Trimming removed 9 bases from V and 3 bases from J; junction bases left unmatched: 3. Germline assignment: CDR1 SGHVS and CDR2 FNYEAQ. CDR3 bases: TGTGCCAGTCCGGGACAGGGGGACACTGAAGCTTTCTTT. It codes for CASPGQGDTEAFF.